The TCR beta chain under discussion was sequenced for a study of metastatic and nonmetastatic thyroid tumors. Study-level information: Patients with malignant and benign thyroid disease provided blood and tumor or nodule tissue, whose repertoires were compared. Study-wide findings and caveats: The reported finding was significantly higher TCR beta diversity in malignant thyroid tumors relative to benign nodules, in blood and tumor.

CDR1 is PRHDT and CDR2 is FYEKMQ in the germline V gene (reference sequence). Trimming stripped 5 bases from V and 6 bases from J, with 16 bases between. This CDR3 is 14 amino acids long. No patient had received any treatment before thyroid surgery. As for this clone: Its antigen is undetermined.

Per the original data handling: Between-group CDR3 differences, defined by clinicopathological status, yielded a distant-metastasis classifier for papillary thyroid cancer. Using MiXCR, TCRdb reanalyzed the PCR reads. TCRdb, rather than the study authors, made the V and J calls. The top ten hold more than 15% of the sample, which has approximately 35,000 clones, 10% to 14% seen once. The sequenced material came from blood. The chain uses TRBV13 and TRBJ1-2, with D perhaps TRBD1 (5 bases). The source is a female donor with papillary thyroid cancer or a benign thyroid nodule (not recorded which). Some clones in this sample may be carry-over from other donors' samples. CDR3: CASSRTKVRNGYTF. Here the CDR3 DNA reads TGTGCCAGCAGCCGGACAAAAGTTAGGAATGGCTACACCTTC.